This T cell receptor (beta chain) was sequenced during a study of cytomegalovirus exposure and HLA in healthy donors. Germline-derived CDR1 and CDR2 are MNHEY and SMNVEV (reference sequence). V shed 8 bases and J shed 2 bases, with 12 bases lying between them. The CDR3 runs 13 residues. PCR involved 60 Vbeta and 13 Jbeta primers. Assay used: immunoSEQ multiplex PCR; TCRdb lists only in-frame clones, some missing. The table records 150,000 to 200,000 clones, 65% to 85% of them present only once. The study, taken as a whole, reports: A later analysis found most CMV-associated TCR beta chains apparently HLA-restricted. Specificity for CMV antigens was confirmed in vitro for a few of the CMV-associated chains.

A note on this clone: The antigen is unknown.

This receptor was obtained from a girl aged 10 to 17 in good health and CMV-seropositive. Sequenced material: PBMCs. The rearrangement joins TRBV27 to TRBJ2-5; D ambiguous. The CDR3, as DNA: TGTGCCAGCCTTTGGCGGCAGCAAGAGACCCAGTACTTC. Translation gives CASLWRQQETQYF.